The text below deals with one TCR beta chain. Its antigen remains unidentified. Study observations and caveats: Tumor memory CD4+ T cell TCR gene usage was found to cluster with blood and lymph node memory CD4+ cells and with lymph node naive CD4+ cells.

Germline-derived CDR1 and CDR2 are SEHNR and FQNEAQ (reference sequence). The V end was cut by 5 bases, the J end by 7 bases, with 18 bases between. The CDR3 length is 15 residues. Purified naive CD4+ T cells were depleted of CD25+ Tregs. TCRdb fed the 5' RACE reads into MiXCR, producing one record per CDR3 protein. The table records 40,000 to 65,000 distinct CDR3 sequences, around 24% of them present only once. The sequenced material came from tumor-infiltrating naive CD4+ T cells sorted from the breast tumor. Subset specified: naive CD4+ T cells, CD4+CD45RA+CD25-. This TCR was recovered from a female donor with breast cancer. This sequence joins TRBV7-9 and TRBJ2-1; no clear D. CDR3 in amino acids: CASSPPPRLGNEQFF. CDR3 DNA: TGTGCCAGCAGCCCTCCCCCAAGGCTTGGTAATGAGCAGTTCTTC.